What follows are 3 T cell receptor beta chains derived from one specimen sequenced in a study of blood T cells in healthy people across ages. Next came a second PCR, run for roughly 7 to 12 cycles, which used a sample-barcoded 5' primer along with a J-beta primer mix. TCRdb used MiXCR to reprocess the 5' RACE reads, holding one entry per CDR3 protein. The repertoire holds roughly 570,000 distinct CDR3 sequences, with 27% as singletons. Material for sequencing was blood. These receptors were taken from a woman aged 70 to 79 in good health.

This clonotype has only a few counts. This chain joins TRBV29-1 and TRBJ1-1, with D possibly matching TRBD1 (5 bases). CDR3 length: 13 amino acids. In germline, CDR1 is SQVTM, CDR2 ANQGSEA. Deletions cut 3 bases from V and 4 bases from J, with 12 bases between. CDR3 sequence reads: CSVDTGRPTEAFF. CDR3 nucleotide sequence: TGCAGCGTTGACACAGGTCGCCCCACTGAAGCTTTCTTT.

This clonotype occurred a few times. The chain couples TRBV6-2 or TRBV6-3 to TRBJ2-4; D is unclear. CDR1 is MNHEY and CDR2 is SVGEGT in the germline V gene. Trimming took 7 bases from V and 1 from J, leaving 20 bases between them. The CDR3 is made up of 17 amino acids. The CDR3 DNA reads TGTGCCAGCACCATCTCCAGGACGGAGAAGGCCAAAAACATTCAGTACTTC. As protein: CASTISRTEKAKNIQYF.

Only a few counts were recorded for this clonotype. V is TRBV2 and J is TRBJ2-7, with 9 nucleotides matching TRBD2. There are 16 residues in the CDR3. V shed 6 bases and J 6 bases; nucleotides not matched to a gene: 15. CDR1 is SNHLY, CDR2 FYNNEI, per germline. This chain's CDR3 is CASRRLAGTQEGEQYF. The CDR3 coding sequence is TGTGCCAGCAGGCGGCTAGCGGGGACTCAGGAGGGCGAGCAGTACTTC.